The clone carrying this T cell receptor (beta chain) turned up a few times. Each CDR3 protein is one row after TCRdb ran MiXCR on the RT-PCR reads. This table holds more than 550,000 distinct CDR3 sequences, around 11% found once. Germline lookup yields CDR1 SGHTA and CDR2 FQGNSA. The CDR3 has 16 amino acids. The V segment lost 4 bases and the J segment 1 base; nucleotides outside the gene matches: 2. The data were taken from a study of response to subunit inactivated influenza vaccine. The chain couples TRBV7-2 to TRBJ2-5, with 14 bases matching TRBD2. The clonotype was recovered from a man between 50 and 59 years old who received an inactivated influenza vaccine. Source: PBMCs from blood, taken on the day of vaccination. The CDR3 nucleotides are TGTGCCAGCAGCTCCGGACTAGCGGGGGGCCAAGAGACCCAGTACTTC. Translated, it gives CASSSGLAGGQETQYF.